These T cell receptor beta chains were read from a single sample in a study of blood T cell repertoires in COVID-19. TCRdb's table, derived via immunoSEQ multiplex PCR, lists solely in-frame clones and lacks some. The sample holds a few hundred thousand clones; 80% to 90% are singletons and the top ten take about 1%. Sequences were obtained from PBMCs or T cells enriched from blood (not recorded which). These receptors all stem from a man between 18 and 35 years old who had recovered from COVID-19. The CDR3 runs from the conserved cysteine through the conserved F or W. The D gene is left open where the match is weak. A row's size may be missing; if present it is once, few, many or a size class.

j_call v_call d_call clone_size cdr3_aa cdr3_nt
TRBJ2-1 TRBV19 TRBD2 NA CASSQGLEIDEQFF TGTGCCAGTAGCCAGGGACTAGAGATCGATGAGCAGTTCTTC
TRBJ1-1 TRBV6-5 TRBD1 NA CASSRTGMNTEAFF TGTGCCAGCAGCCGGACAGGGATGAACACTGAAGCTTTCTTT
TRBJ2-5 TRBV5-8 TRBD1 NA CASSARQGRETQYF TGTGCCAGCAGCGCAAGACAGGGGCGGGAGACCCAGTACTTC
TRBJ2-1 TRBV9 TRBD2 NA CASSVGDRRLAGNYNEQFF TGTGCCAGCAGCGTAGGTGATAGGAGACTAGCGGGTAATTACAATGAGCAGTTCTTC
TRBJ1-4 TRBV19 TRBD1 NA CASSISGQYHEKLFF TGTGCCAGTAGTATTTCGGGACAGTATCATGAAAAACTGTTTTTT
TRBJ1-2 TRBV9 TRBD1 NA CASTADREGGYTF TGTGCCAGCACCGCGGACAGGGAGGGTGGCTACACCTTC
TRBJ2-1 TRBV28 TRBD2 NA CASSLPRASGNEQFF TGTGCCAGCAGTTTACCTCGGGCTAGCGGGAACGAGCAGTTCTTC
TRBJ2-2 TRBV4-3 NA NA CASSQEDGQGGTGELFF TGCGCCAGCAGCCAAGAAGATGGGCAGGGAGGCACCGGGGAGCTGTTTTTT
TRBJ2-2 TRBV6-2/TRBV6-3 TRBD1 NA CASSGQANTGELFF TGTGCCAGCAGCGGACAGGCGAACACCGGGGAGCTGTTTTTT
TRBJ1-2 TRBV7-2 TRBD1 few CASSSGRDRDMHGYTF TGTGCCAGCAGCTCCGGTCGGGACAGGGATATGCATGGCTACACCTTC
TRBJ2-7 TRBV24-1 TRBD1 NA CATSDPGQGSSYEQYF TGTGCCACCAGTGACCCCGGACAGGGGAGCTCCTACGAGCAGTACTTC
TRBJ1-2 TRBV28 NA NA CASSLSWGEANYGYTF TGTGCCAGCAGTTTAAGTTGGGGGGAAGCTAACTATGGCTACACCTTC
TRBJ2-5 TRBV7-6 NA NA CASSFNIRETQYF TGTGCCAGCAGCTTTAACATTCGAGAGACCCAGTACTTC
TRBJ1-5 TRBV12-5 NA NA CASGLDGNQPQHF TGTGCTAGTGGTTTGGACGGGAATCAGCCCCAGCATTTT
TRBJ2-3 TRBV11-2 TRBD2 NA CASSPRSTSGVGTDTQYF TGTGCCAGCAGCCCGCGATCGACTAGCGGGGTGGGCACAGATACGCAGTATTTT
TRBJ2-6 TRBV4-3 NA NA CASSQEGAVSGANVLTF TGCGCCAGCAGCCAAGAGGGGGCCGTCTCTGGGGCCAACGTCCTGACTTTC
TRBJ2-3 TRBV7-3 TRBD1 NA CASSFRAQGASTDTQYF TGTGCCAGCAGCTTCCGGGCTCAGGGGGCTAGCACAGATACGCAGTATTTT
TRBJ1-2 TRBV28 TRBD1 NA CASRYNYQDRVTF TGTGCCAGCAGGTATAACTATCAGGACAGGGTAACCTTC
TRBJ2-3 TRBV5-4 TRBD2 NA CASSPRLAGSTDTQYF TGTGCCAGCAGCCCCCGACTAGCGGGGTCCACAGATACGCAGTATTTT
TRBJ2-1 TRBV18 TRBD1 NA CASSLTGGEQFF TGTGCCAGCTCACTGACAGGGGGCGAGCAGTTCTTC
TRBJ1-4 TRBV20-1 NA NA CSALSEKLFF TGCAGTGCCCTCTCGGAAAAACTGTTTTTT
TRBJ1-2 TRBV7-2 TRBD1 few CASSFQGARVNYGYTF TGTGCCAGCAGCTTCCAGGGGGCGCGAGTTAACTATGGCTACACCTTC
TRBJ2-1 TRBV7-3 TRBD2 NA CASSLRTSQRGNEQFF TGTGCCAGCAGCTTAAGGACTAGCCAAAGGGGTAATGAGCAGTTCTTC
TRBJ2-5 TRBV7-7 TRBD2 NA CASSLEGGGARETQYF TGTGCCAGCAGCTTAGAAGGCGGGGGGGCCCGAGAGACCCAGTACTTC
TRBJ1-5 TRBV6-1 NA NA CASSEGGGKPQHF TGTGCCAGCAGTGAAGGGGGCGGAAAGCCCCAGCATTTT
TRBJ2-4 TRBV19 NA NA CASSIKGNRDSGNIQYF TGTGCCAGTAGTATAAAGGGAAACAGGGATTCAGGAAACATTCAGTACTTC
TRBJ1-4 TRBV5-6 NA NA CASSSGTSNEKLFF TGTGCCAGCAGCAGCGGGACTTCGAATGAAAAACTGTTTTTT
TRBJ2-1 TRBV13 NA NA CASSPWDISIPDNEQFF TGTGCCAGCAGCCCCTGGGACATCTCAATCCCAGACAATGAGCAGTTCTTC
TRBJ2-5 TRBV19 NA NA CASSIDGTLYQETQYF TGTGCCAGTAGTATAGATGGTACATTGTACCAAGAGACCCAGTACTTC
TRBJ2-1 TRBV10-2 TRBD2 NA CASSGLAGGSSYNEQFF TGCGCCAGCAGTGGACTAGCGGGTGGAAGCTCCTACAATGAGCAGTTCTTC
TRBJ2-1 TRBV10-2 NA NA CASSRDTGNEQFF TGCGCCAGCAGTCGGGACACCGGGAATGAGCAGTTCTTC
TRBJ1-1 TRBV9 NA NA CASSADGGSRRGAFF TGTGCCAGCAGCGCCGACGGGGGGTCGCGGAGGGGAGCTTTCTTT
TRBJ1-2 TRBV5-1 TRBD1 NA CASSRETTGNYGYTF TGCGCCAGCAGCCGTGAGACGACAGGGAACTATGGCTACACCTTC
TRBJ2-7 TRBV19 TRBD1 NA CASSFQQGGSYEQYF TGTGCCAGTAGTTTTCAACAGGGGGGATCCTACGAGCAGTACTTC
TRBJ1-2 TRBV6-1 TRBD1 NA CASSDPGQGRGYTF TGTGCCAGCAGTGACCCGGGACAGGGCCGAGGCTACACCTTC
TRBJ2-7 TRBV24-1 NA NA CATSDSGRKWEQYF TGTGCCACCAGTGATTCCGGGAGAAAGTGGGAGCAGTACTTC
TRBJ2-7 TRBV2 TRBD2 NA CASSELAGGPREQYF TGTGCCAGCAGTGAATTAGCGGGGGGGCCGAGAGAGCAGTACTTC
TRBJ2-3 TRBV19 TRBD2 NA CASSTLAGLSDTQYF TGTGCCAGTAGTACATTAGCGGGACTCTCGGATACGCAGTATTTT
TRBJ2-1 TRBV7-3 TRBD2 NA CASSSPGTSGYNEQFF TGTGCCAGCAGCTCACCCGGGACTAGCGGGTACAATGAGCAGTTCTTC
TRBJ2-1 TRBV19 NA NA CASSATGSSYNEQFF TGTGCCAGTAGTGCCACAGGGAGCTCCTACAATGAGCAGTTCTTC
TRBJ1-2 TRBV6-5 TRBD1 NA CASSLGQANYGYTF TGTGCCAGCAGTTTAGGACAGGCCAACTATGGCTACACCTTC
TRBJ1-6 TRBV27 NA NA CASSLQGPGLGSPLHF TGTGCCAGCAGTTTACAGGGGCCCGGCCTAGGTTCACCCCTCCACTTT
TRBJ2-7 TRBV7-2 NA NA CASSLDSSSYEQYF TGTGCCAGCAGTTTGGACAGCTCCTCCTACGAGCAGTACTTC
TRBJ1-1 TRBV5-1 NA NA CASSPRGREAFF TGCGCCAGCAGCCCACGGGGTAGGGAAGCTTTCTTT
TRBJ2-5 TRBV2 NA NA CASRPDQETQYF TGTGCCAGCAGACCAGACCAAGAGACCCAGTACTTC
TRBJ2-7 TRBV29-1 NA NA CSVDGQGTYEQYF TGCAGCGTTGATGGGCAGGGAACGTACGAGCAGTACTTC
TRBJ2-7 TRBV19 TRBD2 NA CASRTSGGAYEQYF TGTGCCAGTAGGACTAGCGGGGGGGCCTACGAGCAGTACTTC